The 20 T cell receptor beta chains in this list originate from one sample, sequenced in a study of OX40 agonist ivuxolimab in advanced cancers. TCRdb keeps only in-frame clones here, not all; method: immunoSEQ multiplex PCR. This sample carries about 40,000 clones, 70% to 90% of them seen once, and the ten largest clones take approximately 12%. The source material was CD4+ or CD8+ T cells sorted from blood, sampled in a trial of the OX40 agonist ivuxolimab. These receptors were collected from an adult with an advanced solid tumor such as melanoma, head and neck, liver or kidney cancer.

J is TRBJ1-5 and V is TRBV7-9; no clear D gene. Germline CDR1 SEHNR, CDR2 FQNEAQ (reference sequence). This CDR3 has 16 residues. V lost 4 bases to trimming and J lost 2 bases, with 15 bases between them. CDR3 nucleotides: TGTGCCAGCAGCTCATCGGCGACGGCGGGCAATCAGCCCCAGCATTTT. Translating gives CASSSSATAGNQPQHF.

The gene calls are TRBV30 and TRBJ2-5; D is perhaps TRBD1 (6 bases). The J call may not be correct, given that the DNA end is closer to TRBJ2-7. CDR1 and CDR2 (germline): GTSNPN, SVGIG (reference sequence). This CDR3 is 13 amino acids long. The CDR3 protein is CAWSWGRGYEQYF. The CDR3 nucleotides read TGTGCCTGGAGTTGGGGCAGGGGCTACGAGCAGTACTTC.

This rearrangement joins TRBV6-5 to TRBJ2-7; D perhaps matches TRBD1 (6 bases). This CDR3 is built from 13 residues. V was shortened by 6 bases and J by 6 bases, with 15 bases between the two germline ends. Germline V gene lookup returns CDR1 MNHEY and CDR2 SVGAGI. The CDR3 sequence: CASRGIYRVEQYF. The DNA of the CDR3 is TGTGCCAGCAGGGGGATCTACAGGGTCGAGCAGTACTTC.

For the CDR3, the DNA is TGCGCCAGCAGCTCTTCCGTGGGTTCCTACGAGCAGTACTTC. Protein: CASSSSVGSYEQYF. This chain links TRBV5-1 with TRBJ2-7; D is uncertain. In germline, CDR1 is SGHRS, CDR2 YFSETQ. V lost 3 bases and J 1 base, leaving 11 bases between the germline ends. There are 14 residues in the CDR3.

This chain joins TRBV5-1 and TRBJ2-7, with D hard to call. The ends were cut back, 0 bases at V and 4 bases at J, with 14 bases in the middle. CDR1 is SGHRS, CDR2 YFSETQ, per germline. This CDR3 is built from 15 residues. The CDR3 loop reads CASSLGPMYPYEQYF. The CDR3 DNA reads as TGCGCCAGCAGCTTGGGACCGATGTACCCATACGAGCAGTACTTC.

The rearrangement uses TRBV11-2 and TRBJ1-1; no reliable D call. The CDR3 runs to 13 residues. Germline CDR1 SGHAT, CDR2 FQNNGV. V was trimmed by 0 bases and J by 0 bases, leaving 2 bases between them. The CDR3 region has the DNA TGTGCCAGCAGCTTAGATGTGAACACTGAAGCTTTCTTT. This gives the protein CASSLDVNTEAFF.

The V and J genes are TRBV29-1 and TRBJ2-7, with D unclear. V was cut by 4 bases and J by 3 bases, with 10 bases left in between. The V gene's germline CDR1 is SQVTM and CDR2 ANQGSEA. There are 12 residues in the CDR3. The CDR3 sequence is CSVGEQIYEQYF. The CDR3 nucleotides are TGCAGCGTTGGAGAACAGATCTACGAGCAGTACTTC.

The V and J genes are TRBV4-1 and TRBJ1-2; 9 nucleotides match TRBD1. V shed 3 bases and J 7 bases; nucleotides not matched to a gene: 9. There are 15 residues in the CDR3. The germline V gene has CDR1 MGHRA and CDR2 YSYEKL. The CDR3 protein is CASSQPGQGLRGYTF. CDR3 in DNA: TGCGCCAGCAGCCAGCCGGGACAGGGACTCCGTGGCTACACCTTC.

The V call is TRBV7-2, the J call TRBJ1-3, with 7 bases lining up with TRBD1. The ends lost 5 bases at V and 1 base at J; junction bases unmatched: 5. This CDR3 is 15 amino acids long. From germline, CDR1 is SGHTA and CDR2 FQGNSA. The CDR3, as DNA: TGTGCCAGCAGCACACACAGGGGATCTGGAAACACCATATATTTT. Residues: CASSTHRGSGNTIYF.

This clone was observed a handful of times. J is TRBJ2-1 and V is TRBV7-9; D uncertain. CDR1 is SEHNR and CDR2 is FQNEAQ in the germline V gene (reference sequence). The CDR3 runs 13 residues. The V end was cut by 0 bases, the J end by 7 bases, with 7 bases between. Written as DNA, the CDR3 is TGTGCCAGCAGCTTAGCGCTAGGGAATGAGCAGTTCTTC. It encodes CASSLALGNEQFF.

The rearrangement links TRBV15 to TRBJ2-7; possibly TRBD1 for D (5 bases). Germline assignment: CDR1 LNHNV and CDR2 YYDKDF (reference sequence). V was pared by 3 bases and J by 3 bases, with 12 bases between. The CDR3 loop spans 14 amino acids. The CDR3 loop is CATSRGKDSYEQYF. CDR3 bases: TGTGCCACCAGCAGGGGAAAAGACAGCTACGAGCAGTACTTC.

The chain recombines TRBV11-2 with TRBJ2-1; D may be TRBD2 (6 bases). V shed 5 bases and J shed 0 bases, with 17 bases lying between them. Germline V lookup: CDR1 SGHAT, CDR2 FQNNGV. The CDR3 contains 17 residues. CDR3 coding DNA: TGTGCCAGCAGCCTACTTGCGGGGCTGTCCTCCTACAATGAGCAGTTCTTC. Translating gives CASSLLAGLSSYNEQFF.

The chain carries TRBV5-5 and TRBJ1-2; 7 nucleotides agree with TRBD1. CDR1 is SGHKS, CDR2 YYEKEE, per germline (reference sequence). The CDR3 runs 15 residues. V dropped 3 bases and J dropped 1; count of bases not matched to a gene: 6. The CDR3 region has the DNA TGTGCCAGCAGCTCTCACAGGGGAGTTAACTATGGCTACACCTTC. Amino acid sequence: CASSSHRGVNYGYTF.

This clone was detected once. V is TRBV4-1 and J is TRBJ1-2; D is ambiguous. The CDR3 consists of 13 residues. CDR1 MGHRA and CDR2 YSYEKL come from the germline V gene. With 5 bases removed from V and 3 bases from J, the gap between germline ends came to 10 bases. CDR3 DNA sequence: TGCGCCAGCAGCTACGGGATTGACTATGGCTACACCTTC. Residues: CASSYGIDYGYTF.

The CDR3 protein is CASSPRIGNQPQHF. Written as DNA, the CDR3 is TGTGCCAGCAGTCCTCGGATAGGCAATCAGCCCCAGCATTTT. The J gene is TRBJ1-5, the V gene TRBV27; D uncertain. Trimming took 5 bases from V and 2 from J, leaving 10 bases between them. Germline values: CDR1 MNHEY, CDR2 SMNVEV (reference sequence). This CDR3 region has 14 residues.

This chain joins TRBV6-1 and TRBJ1-1; unclear D gene. Germline CDR1 MNHNS, CDR2 SASEGT. V shed 0 bases and J shed 4 bases, with 12 bases lying between them. CDR3 length: 15 residues. The CDR3: CASSEALTRGTEAFF. The CDR3 coding sequence is TGTGCCAGCAGTGAAGCGTTGACCCGGGGCACTGAAGCTTTCTTT.

The gene calls are TRBV9 and TRBJ2-7; 9 bases are shared with TRBD2. Unmatched junction bases numbered 12, after V lost 4 bases and J lost 4 bases. Per the germline V gene, CDR1 is SGDLS and CDR2 is YYNGEE. The CDR3 runs 16 residues. Written as DNA, the CDR3 is TGTGCCAGCAGCCTAGCCGAACGGCGGGAGGGTTACGAGCAGTACTTC. Residues: CASSLAERREGYEQYF. The full variable domain, rest sourced from reference TRBV9 and TRBJ2-7, is DSGVTQTPKHLITATGQRVTLRCSPRSGDLSVYWYQQSLDQGLQFLIQYYNGEERAKGNILERFSAQQFPDLHSELNLSSLELGDSALYFCASSLAERREGYEQYFGPGTRLTVT.

CDR3 loop: CASSQLASPPQETQYF. CDR3 bases: TGTGCCAGCAGCCAATTGGCGAGTCCCCCTCAAGAGACCCAGTACTTC. J is TRBJ2-5 and V is TRBV14, with D unclear. The germline V gene has CDR1 SGHDN and CDR2 FVKESK. This CDR3 has 16 amino acids. Trimming took 2 bases from V and 2 from J, leaving 15 bases between them. Full variable domain (outside the CDR3, taken from reference TRBV14 and TRBJ2-5): EAGVTQFPSHSVIEKGQTVTLRCDPISGHDNLYWYRRVMGKEIKFLLHFVKESKQDESGMPNNRFLAERTGGTYSTLKVQPAELEDSGVYFCASSQLASPPQETQYFGPGTRLLVL.

J is TRBJ2-3 and V is TRBV11-3; possibly TRBD2 for D (5 bases). Trimming removed 5 bases at V and 1 base at J, with 19 bases between. Germline loops: CDR1 SGHNT, CDR2 YENEEA. The CDR3 is made up of 17 amino acids. CDR3 sequence reads: CASSHTIQADGTDTQYF. The CDR3 bases are TGTGCCAGCAGCCATACAATCCAAGCGGACGGCACAGATACGCAGTATTTT.

The V gene is TRBV5-1, the J gene TRBJ2-7; D call uncertain. Per the germline V gene, CDR1 is SGHRS and CDR2 is YFSETQ. The CDR3 is made up of 12 amino acids. V lost 1 base, J lost 6 bases, and 8 bases lay in between. The DNA of the CDR3 is TGCGCCAGCAGCTTGACTCCAACCGAGCAGTACTTC. This encodes CASSLTPTEQYF.